Following are 21 T cell receptor beta chains from one sample sequenced in a study of cytomegalovirus exposure and HLA in healthy donors. Assay: immunoSEQ multiplex PCR; the TCRdb copy retains only in-frame clones and omits some. The profile shows approximately 270,000 clones, about 90% of them singletons. The sequencing sample was made of PBMCs. All receptors come from a man in his late teens or twenties in good health and CMV-seropositive.

This chain links TRBV15 with TRBJ1-4; D may be TRBD1 (5 bases). There are 16 residues in the CDR3. Trimming left V 1 base short and J 5 bases short, with 14 bases between. In germline, CDR1 is LNHNV, CDR2 YYDKDF (reference sequence). The chain's CDR3 is CATSRVPGTKNEKLFF. The CDR3 nucleotides read TGTGCCACCAGCAGAGTCCCCGGGACGAAAAATGAAAAACTGTTTTTT.

The chain links TRBV10-3 to TRBJ1-1; D is ambiguous. CDR3 length equals 11 residues. The V end was cut by 3 bases, the J end by 7 bases, with 6 bases between. Germline V gene sequence: CDR1 ENHRY, CDR2 SYGVKD. CDR3 sequence (DNA): TGTGCCATCAGTGAATGGGGTGAAGCTTTCTTT. It is translated as CAISEWGEAFF.

The chain carries TRBV5-1 and TRBJ2-7; TRBD1 might be the D (5 bases). The CDR3 spans 17 residues. V gave up 0 bases and J gave up 0 bases, with 16 bases separating them. The germline CDR1 and CDR2 sequences are SGHRS and YFSETQ. The CDR3 DNA sequence: TGCGCCAGCAGCTTGGATGGGGCCCGCGCATACTCCTACGAGCAGTACTTC. Its protein is CASSLDGARAYSYEQYF.

J is TRBJ2-7 and V is TRBV2; D is perhaps TRBD2 (6 bases). The CDR3 contains 12 residues. The germline CDR1 and CDR2 sequences are SNHLY and FYNNEI. V was pared by 5 bases and J by 9 bases, with 14 bases between. CDR3: CASSQKGTPQYF. For the CDR3, the DNA is TGTGCCAGCAGTCAAAAAGGGACTCCGCAGTACTTC. The entire variable domain, with the rest obtained from reference TRBV2 and TRBJ2-7, is as follows: EPEVTQTPSHQVTQMGQEVILRCVPISNHLYFYWYRQILGQKVEFLVSFYNNEISEKSEIFDDQFSVERPDGSNFTLKIRSTKLEDSAMYFCASSQKGTPQYFGPGTRLTVT.

The CDR3 is CASSTATYYEQYF. The CDR3 DNA follows: TGTGCCAGTAGCACCGCTACCTACTACGAGCAGTACTTC. The chain carries TRBV19 and TRBJ2-7; D gene ambiguous. Between the trimmed V and J ends, which lost 6 bases and 3 bases, there was a span of 12 bases. CDR3 size: 13 residues. Looked up from germline, CDR1 is LNHDA and CDR2 is SQIVND (reference sequence).

The chain combines TRBV5-1 with TRBJ2-3; the D gene is possibly TRBD1 (5 bases). From germline, CDR1 is SGHRS and CDR2 YFSETQ. Trimming stripped 3 bases from V and 2 bases from J, with 7 bases between. This CDR3 region has 13 residues. CDR3 DNA: TGCGCCAGCAGCTCAGGGAACACAGATACGCAGTATTTT. Translation gives CASSSGNTDTQYF.

The V call is TRBV14, the J call TRBJ2-1, with a weak D call TRBD1 (5 bases). Germline V gives CDR1 SGHDN, CDR2 FVKESK. The CDR3 contains 15 residues. V dropped 2 bases and J dropped 0 bases, with 8 bases sitting between them. CDR3 sequence: CASSQQGSSYNEQFF. For the CDR3, the DNA is TGTGCCAGCAGCCAACAGGGTAGCTCCTACAATGAGCAGTTCTTC.

The chain employs TRBV10-3 and TRBJ2-5; 7 bases align to TRBD2. The junction had 6 bases not matched to a gene; V was cut back by 0 bases and J by 5 bases. The germline V gene has CDR1 ENHRY and CDR2 SYGVKD. The CDR3 is 15 amino acids. The CDR3 sequence is CAISESLAWGETQYF. CDR3 nucleotides: TGTGCCATCAGTGAGTCACTAGCGTGGGGGGAGACCCAGTACTTC.

The count of this clone is one. V usage is TRBV7-9 and J usage is TRBJ2-3, with TRBD2 identical over 12 bases. V lost 2 bases to trimming and J lost 4 bases; unmatched junction nucleotides: 10. CDR3 length: 18 amino acids. Germline V gene sequence: CDR1 SEHNR, CDR2 FQNEAQ (reference sequence). The CDR3 protein is CASSLSLRLAGVPDTQYF. The CDR3 DNA sequence: TGTGCCAGCAGCTTATCACTCCGACTAGCGGGAGTCCCAGATACGCAGTATTTT.

This sequence joins TRBV6-5 and TRBJ1-1; D may be TRBD1 (6 bases). Trimming took off 7 bases at V and 5 bases at J, with 8 bases between the two ends. The CDR3 is 11 residues long. In germline, CDR1 is MNHEY, CDR2 SVGAGI. CDR3 bases: TGTGCCAGCAAGGGACAAACTGAAGCTTTCTTT. Translating it yields CASKGQTEAFF.

The V call is TRBV10-3, the J call TRBJ1-5, with a possible D match to TRBD1 (5 bases). The CDR3 runs to 17 residues. Germline CDR1 reads ENHRY; CDR2 reads SYGVKD. The V gene lost 3 bases and the J gene lost 2 bases, with 17 bases spanning the gap. The CDR3 DNA sequence: TGTGCCATCAGTGAAAATGGCGGGGACTCCGGCAATCAGCCCCAGCATTTT. Protein sequence: CAISENGGDSGNQPQHF.

The chain uses TRBV5-1 and TRBJ2-1; TRBD2 matches 12 bases. The CDR3 is 16 residues long. V shed 4 bases and J 6 bases; nucleotides not matched to a gene: 8. CDR1 and CDR2 (germline): SGHRS, YFSETQ. CDR3 protein: CASSTLAGGPFNEQFF. The CDR3 DNA is TGCGCCAGCAGCACTCTAGCGGGAGGGCCCTTCAATGAGCAGTTCTTC.

This chain joins TRBV28 and TRBJ1-5; 9 positions agree with TRBD1. This CDR3 has 17 residues. V lost 4 bases to trimming and J lost 2 bases; unmatched junction nucleotides: 9. Per the germline V gene, CDR1 is MDHEN and CDR2 is SYDVKM. CDR3 bases: TGTGCCAGCAGTTCCCTACAGGGGGCGCTGGGCAATCAGCCCCAGCATTTT. Protein product: CASSSLQGALGNQPQHF.

This chain connects TRBV29-1 to TRBJ2-7; D uncertain. Germline CDR1 is SQVTM and CDR2 is ANQGSEA. V shed 7 bases and J shed 3 bases, with 16 bases lying between them. The CDR3 length is 13 residues. CDR3 region: CSALGGTLYEQYF. CDR3 nucleotide sequence: TGCAGCGCTCTGGGCGGAACCCTCTACGAGCAGTACTTC.

The chain carries TRBV6-1 and TRBJ2-1; TRBD1 matches 9 bases. The V and J ends lost 1 base and 8 bases, in that order; junction bases with no gene match: 9. Germline CDR1 reads MNHNS; CDR2 reads SASEGT. The length of the CDR3 is 16 residues. DNA for the CDR3: TGTGCCAGCAGTGAAGTTATCGGGACAGGGAGGCATGAGCAGTTCTTC. Protein product: CASSEVIGTGRHEQFF.

This chain joins TRBV30 and TRBJ2-7; a weak D match, TRBD1 (5 bases). The germline V gene encodes CDR1 GTSNPN and CDR2 SVGIG (reference sequence). V was shortened by 5 bases and J by 2 bases, with 13 bases between the two germline ends. The CDR3 length is 13 residues. CDR3 amino acids: CAWDQGFPYEQYF. CDR3 DNA: TGTGCCTGGGACCAGGGTTTTCCCTACGAGCAGTACTTC. The full variable domain, rest sourced from reference TRBV30 and TRBJ2-7, is SQTIHQWPATLVQPVGSPLSLECTVEGTSNPNLYWYRQAAGRGLQLLFYSVGIGQISSEVPQNLSASRPQDRQFILSSKKLLLSDSGFYLCAWDQGFPYEQYFGPGTRLTVT.

The gene calls are TRBV6-5 and TRBJ2-1; 9 bases map to TRBD2. V gave up 0 bases and J gave up 2 bases; unmatched junction bases: 2. Germline CDR1 reads MNHEY; CDR2 reads SVGAGI. This CDR3 is built from 16 residues. The CDR3 region has the DNA TGTGCCAGCAGTTACTCGGCGGGAGGGGCCTACAATGAGCAGTTCTTC. Its protein is CASSYSAGGAYNEQFF.

The gene calls are TRBV5-1 and TRBJ1-2, with D tentatively TRBD1 (5 bases). The CDR3 consists of 14 residues. CDR1 is SGHRS and CDR2 is YFSETQ in the germline V gene. Trimming stripped 0 bases from V and 4 bases from J, with 10 bases between. The CDR3 DNA is TGCGCCAGCAGCTTGGAAGCAGGGCTCTATGGCTACACCTTC. Translating gives CASSLEAGLYGYTF.

The chain carries TRBV4-2 and TRBJ1-2; perhaps TRBD1 as D (5 bases). Germline V gene data show CDR1 as LGHNA and CDR2 as YNFKEQ. Trimming left V 2 bases short and J 6 bases short, with 10 bases between. The CDR3 is made up of 13 amino acids. The CDR3 spells CASSQRDLDGYTF. As DNA, the CDR3 is TGTGCCAGCAGCCAAAGGGACTTGGATGGCTACACCTTC.

The genes are TRBV18 and TRBJ1-5, with unresolved D. This CDR3 has 13 residues. Germline V gene data show CDR1 as KGHSH and CDR2 as LQKENI. Between the trimmed V and J ends, which lost 3 bases and 6 bases, there was a span of 9 bases. The CDR3 region is CASSPSERQPQHF. The CDR3 DNA reads TGTGCCAGCTCACCGTCGGAGCGTCAGCCCCAGCATTTT.

This clone was counted a few times. This chain uses TRBV19 with TRBJ2-2, with D hard to call. The germline V gene has CDR1 LNHDA and CDR2 SQIVND (reference sequence). V was shortened by 5 bases and J by 3 bases, with 10 bases between the two germline ends. The CDR3 has 14 amino acids. CDR3 protein: CASSRRADTGELFF. As DNA, the CDR3 is TGTGCCAGTAGTCGCCGGGCTGACACCGGGGAGCTGTTTTTT.